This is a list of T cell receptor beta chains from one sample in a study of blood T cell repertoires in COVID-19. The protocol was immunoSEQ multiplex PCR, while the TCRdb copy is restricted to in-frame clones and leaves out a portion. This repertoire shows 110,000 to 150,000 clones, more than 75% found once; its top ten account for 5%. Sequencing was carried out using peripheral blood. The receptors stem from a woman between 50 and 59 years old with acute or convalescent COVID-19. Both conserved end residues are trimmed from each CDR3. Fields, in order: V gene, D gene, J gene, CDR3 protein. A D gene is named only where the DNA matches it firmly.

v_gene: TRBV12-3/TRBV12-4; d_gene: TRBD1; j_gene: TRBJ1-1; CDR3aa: ASTKTGVGAF
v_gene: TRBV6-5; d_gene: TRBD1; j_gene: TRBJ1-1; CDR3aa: ASSYGGQPNTEAF
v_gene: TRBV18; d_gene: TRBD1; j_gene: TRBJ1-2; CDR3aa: ASSPSGQGQGYT
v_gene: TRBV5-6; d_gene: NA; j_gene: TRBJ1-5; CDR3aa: ASSLMDKGNNQPQH
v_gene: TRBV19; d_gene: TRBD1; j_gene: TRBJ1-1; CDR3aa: ASSITRGQGLNTEAF
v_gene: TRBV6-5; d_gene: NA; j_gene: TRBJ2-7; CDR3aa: ASSYSGQYEQY
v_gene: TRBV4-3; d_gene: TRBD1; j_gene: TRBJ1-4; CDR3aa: ASSHDRGTWDEKLF
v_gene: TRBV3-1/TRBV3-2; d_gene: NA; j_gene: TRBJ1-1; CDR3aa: ASNLQGGQAF
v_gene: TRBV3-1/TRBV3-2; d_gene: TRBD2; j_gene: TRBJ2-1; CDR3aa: ASSPSGGAGEQF
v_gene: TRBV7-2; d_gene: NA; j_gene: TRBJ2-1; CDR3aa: ASSLEPQGSTYNEQF
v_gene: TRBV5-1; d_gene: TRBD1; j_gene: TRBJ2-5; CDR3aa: ASSMTGVETQY
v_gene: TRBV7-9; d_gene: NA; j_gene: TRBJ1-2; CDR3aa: ASSLIVWGPDYGYT
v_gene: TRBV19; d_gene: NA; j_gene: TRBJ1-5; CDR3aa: ASSIVLGLGNQPQH
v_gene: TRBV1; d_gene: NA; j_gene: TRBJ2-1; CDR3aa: TSSQGTSGRHEQF
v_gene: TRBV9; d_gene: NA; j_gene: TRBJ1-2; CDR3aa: ASSVQGSGYT
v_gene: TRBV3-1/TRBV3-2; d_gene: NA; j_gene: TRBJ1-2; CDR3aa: ASSLQSQTNGYT
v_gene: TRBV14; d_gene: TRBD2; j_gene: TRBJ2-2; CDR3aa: ASSQVGTSGPGELF
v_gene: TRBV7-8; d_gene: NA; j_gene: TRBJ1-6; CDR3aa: ASSIREYNSPLH
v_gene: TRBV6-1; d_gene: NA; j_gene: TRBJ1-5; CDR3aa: ASSEPPLSNQPQH
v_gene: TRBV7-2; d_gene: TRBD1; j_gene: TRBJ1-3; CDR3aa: ASSSGTGRSKSGNTIY
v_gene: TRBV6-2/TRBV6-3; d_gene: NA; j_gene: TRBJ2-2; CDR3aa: ASSYWGRGNTGELF
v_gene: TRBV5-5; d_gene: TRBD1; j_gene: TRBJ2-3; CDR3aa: ASSLGGTEPTDTQY
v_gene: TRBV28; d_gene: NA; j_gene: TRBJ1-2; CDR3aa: ASSRPQVNYGYT
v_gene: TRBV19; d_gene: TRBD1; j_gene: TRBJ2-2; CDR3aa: ASSKGPGQTNTGELF
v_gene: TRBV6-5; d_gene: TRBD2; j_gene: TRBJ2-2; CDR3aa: ASAGRKDGELF
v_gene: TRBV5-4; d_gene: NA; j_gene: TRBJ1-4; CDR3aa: ASSLASGENEKLF
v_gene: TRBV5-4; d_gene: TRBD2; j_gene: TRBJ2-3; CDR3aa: ASSPGLAGDTDTQY
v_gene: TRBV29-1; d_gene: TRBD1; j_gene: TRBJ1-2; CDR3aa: SVAVGQGGGYT
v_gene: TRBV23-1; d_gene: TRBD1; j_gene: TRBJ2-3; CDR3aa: ASSQTGEREPDTQY
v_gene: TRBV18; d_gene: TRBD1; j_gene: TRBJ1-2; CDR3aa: ASSSGQAKGSYT
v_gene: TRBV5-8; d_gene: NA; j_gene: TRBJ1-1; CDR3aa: ASSSALQGSREAF
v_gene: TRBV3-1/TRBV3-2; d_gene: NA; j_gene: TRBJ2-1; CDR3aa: ASSNRDDEQF
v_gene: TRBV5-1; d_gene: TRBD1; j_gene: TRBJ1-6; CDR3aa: ASRTGQGDSPLH
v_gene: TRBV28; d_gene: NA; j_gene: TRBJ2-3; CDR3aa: ASSLSGAGFWTDTQY
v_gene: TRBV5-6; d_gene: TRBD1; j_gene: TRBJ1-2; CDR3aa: ASSYVGQGNYGYT
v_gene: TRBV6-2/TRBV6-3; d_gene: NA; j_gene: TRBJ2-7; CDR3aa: ASSSLSYEQY
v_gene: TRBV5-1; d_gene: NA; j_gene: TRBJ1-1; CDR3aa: ASSLGEMNTEAF
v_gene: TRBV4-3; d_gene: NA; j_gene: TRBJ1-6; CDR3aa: ASSLSQGPNSPLH
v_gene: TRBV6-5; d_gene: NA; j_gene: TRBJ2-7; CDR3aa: ASSYGGSYEQY
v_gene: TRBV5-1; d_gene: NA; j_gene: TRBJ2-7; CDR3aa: ASSLAAGNSYEQY
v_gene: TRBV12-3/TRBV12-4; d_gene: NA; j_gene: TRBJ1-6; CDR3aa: ASTPFHNSPLH
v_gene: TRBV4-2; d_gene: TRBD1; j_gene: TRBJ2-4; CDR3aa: ASSHPTGAQDIQY
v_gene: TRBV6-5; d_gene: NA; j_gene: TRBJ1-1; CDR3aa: ASSYLGGAEAF
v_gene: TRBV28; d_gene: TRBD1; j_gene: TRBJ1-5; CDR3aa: ASSFARGEPQH
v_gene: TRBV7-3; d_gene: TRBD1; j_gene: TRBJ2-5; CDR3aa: ASSLGTEETQY
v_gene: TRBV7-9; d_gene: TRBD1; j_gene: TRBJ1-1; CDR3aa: ASSAQGAVEAF
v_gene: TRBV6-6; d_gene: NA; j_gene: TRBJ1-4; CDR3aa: ASRDQGWANEKLF
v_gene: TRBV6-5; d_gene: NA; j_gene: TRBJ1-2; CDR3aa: ASRGGANYGYT
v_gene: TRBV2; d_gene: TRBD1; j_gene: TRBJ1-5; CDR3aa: ASKGTVNQPQH
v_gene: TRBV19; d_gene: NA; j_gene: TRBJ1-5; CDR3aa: ATQPGGGNQPQH
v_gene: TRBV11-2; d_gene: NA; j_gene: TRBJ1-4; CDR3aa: ASSLGAGVQEKLF
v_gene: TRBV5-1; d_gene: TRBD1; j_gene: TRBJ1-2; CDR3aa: ASSLDRGGLSYGYT
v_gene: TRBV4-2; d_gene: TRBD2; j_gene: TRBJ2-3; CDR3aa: ASSLGRGGGPTDTQY
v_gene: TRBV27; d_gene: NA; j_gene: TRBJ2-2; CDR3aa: ASSTQDFRELF
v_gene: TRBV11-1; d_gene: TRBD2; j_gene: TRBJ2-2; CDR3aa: ASSSRTSLNTGELF
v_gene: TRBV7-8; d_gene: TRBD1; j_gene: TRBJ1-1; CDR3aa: ASSSGGFEAF
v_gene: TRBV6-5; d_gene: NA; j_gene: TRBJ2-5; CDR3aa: ASSWGVQETQY
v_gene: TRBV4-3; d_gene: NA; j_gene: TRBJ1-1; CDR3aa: ASSQGLANTEAF
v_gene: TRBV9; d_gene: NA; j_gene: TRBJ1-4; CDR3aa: ASSVEAGFNNEKLF
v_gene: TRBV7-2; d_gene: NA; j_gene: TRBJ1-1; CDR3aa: ASSPLGAMNTEAF